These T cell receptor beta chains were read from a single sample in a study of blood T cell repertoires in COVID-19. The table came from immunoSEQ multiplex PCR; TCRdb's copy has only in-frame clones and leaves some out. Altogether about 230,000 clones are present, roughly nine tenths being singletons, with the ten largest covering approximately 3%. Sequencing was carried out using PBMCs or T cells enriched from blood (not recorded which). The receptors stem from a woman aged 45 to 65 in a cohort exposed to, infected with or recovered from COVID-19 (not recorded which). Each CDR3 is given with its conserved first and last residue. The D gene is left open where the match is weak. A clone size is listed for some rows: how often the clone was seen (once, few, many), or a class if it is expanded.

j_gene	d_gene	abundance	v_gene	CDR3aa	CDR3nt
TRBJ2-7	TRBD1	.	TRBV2	CASISGTGNYEQYF	TGTGCCAGCATTTCCGGGACAGGGAACTACGAGCAGTACTTC
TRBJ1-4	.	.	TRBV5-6	CASSLASYWGANEKLFF	TGTGCCAGCAGCTTGGCGTCTTACTGGGGGGCTAATGAAAAACTGTTTTTT
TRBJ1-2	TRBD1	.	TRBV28	CASRRDRGGSYGYTF	TGTGCCAGCAGGAGAGACAGGGGAGGAAGTTATGGCTACACCTTC
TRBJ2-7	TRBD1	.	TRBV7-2	CASSLEGVGTVFYEQYF	TGTGCCAGCAGCTTAGAGGGGGTAGGGACAGTGTTCTACGAGCAGTACTTC
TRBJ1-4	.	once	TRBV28	CATSAGSGEKLFF	TGTGCCACTTCGGCCGGGAGTGGTGAAAAACTGTTTTTT
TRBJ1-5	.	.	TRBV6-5	CASSHRGYNQPQHF	TGTGCCAGCAGCCACCGGGGGTACAATCAGCCCCAGCATTTT
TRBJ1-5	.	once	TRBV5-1	CASSVGDGDQPQHF	TGCGCCAGCAGTGTGGGAGATGGTGATCAGCCCCAGCATTTT
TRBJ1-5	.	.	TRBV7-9	CASSERGGQPQHF	TGTGCCAGCAGCGAACGAGGCGGTCAGCCCCAGCATTTT
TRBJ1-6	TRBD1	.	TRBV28	CASSLPGGNSPLHF	TGTGCCAGCAGTTTACCAGGGGGCAATTCACCCCTCCACTTT
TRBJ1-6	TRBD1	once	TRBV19	CASSRVAGTGNSPLHF	TGTGCCAGTAGTAGAGTGGCCGGGACAGGGAATTCACCCCTCCACTTT
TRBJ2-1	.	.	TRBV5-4	CASSRPGADNEQFF	TGTGCCAGCAGCCGTCCAGGGGCCGACAATGAGCAGTTCTTC
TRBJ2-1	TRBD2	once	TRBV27	CASSSLLAAPRRDEQFF	TGTGCCAGCAGTTCCCTACTAGCGGCGCCTAGGAGGGATGAGCAGTTCTTC
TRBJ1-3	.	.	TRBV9	CASSDGVSGNTIYF	TGTGCCAGCAGCGACGGGGTATCTGGAAACACCATATATTTT
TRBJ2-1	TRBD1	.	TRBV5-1	CASSLGVQGYNEQFF	TGCGCCAGCAGCTTGGGTGTACAGGGGTACAATGAGCAGTTCTTC
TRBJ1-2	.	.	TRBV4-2	CASSPRLQGSYGYTF	TGTGCCAGCAGCCCCCGTTTGCAGGGAAGCTATGGCTACACCTTC
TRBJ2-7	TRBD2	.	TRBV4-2	CASSQGEGDYEQYF	TGTGCCAGCAGCCAAGGGGAGGGAGATTACGAGCAGTACTTC
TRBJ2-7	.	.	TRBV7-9	CASISDSSPPLYEQYF	TGTGCCAGCATCTCGGACTCATCTCCCCCACTATACGAGCAGTACTTC
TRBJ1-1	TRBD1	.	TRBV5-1	CASSWTGGGNTEAFF	TGCGCCAGCAGCTGGACAGGGGGCGGAAACACTGAAGCTTTCTTT
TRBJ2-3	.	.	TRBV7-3	CASSSSTDTQYF	TGTGCCAGCAGCTCAAGCACAGATACGCAGTATTTT
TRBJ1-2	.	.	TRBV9	CASSLQGWSGYTF	TGTGCCAGCAGCCTACAGGGTTGGAGTGGCTACACCTTC
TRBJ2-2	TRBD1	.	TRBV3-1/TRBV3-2	CASGWTGKAGELFF	TGTGCCAGTGGCTGGACAGGGAAGGCCGGGGAGCTGTTTTTT
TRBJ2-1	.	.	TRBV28	CASSLYQGLKNEQFF	TGTGCCAGCAGTTTATATCAGGGGTTAAAGAATGAGCAGTTCTTC
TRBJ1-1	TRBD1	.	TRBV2	CASRKQGSMNTEAFF	TGTGCCAGCAGGAAACAGGGGTCGATGAACACTGAAGCTTTCTTT
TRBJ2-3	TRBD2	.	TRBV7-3	CASSPLAGTRDTQYF	TGTGCCAGCAGCCCACTAGCGGGGACGAGAGATACGCAGTATTTT
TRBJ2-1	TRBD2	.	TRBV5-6	CASSLVGSGGARNEQFF	TGTGCCAGCAGCTTGGTAGGTAGCGGGGGGGCCCGAAATGAGCAGTTCTTC
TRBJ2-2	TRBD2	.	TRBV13	CASSYWRLAENTGELFF	TGTGCCAGCAGCTATTGGCGACTAGCGGAGAACACCGGGGAGCTGTTTTTT
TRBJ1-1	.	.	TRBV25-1	CASRADSNTEAFF	TGTGCCAGCAGGGCGGATTCGAACACTGAAGCTTTCTTT
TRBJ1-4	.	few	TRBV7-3	CASSSNSIPRDSKGEKLFF	TGTGCCAGCAGCTCGAATTCTATCCCCCGGGACTCGAAGGGGGAAAAACTGTTTTTT
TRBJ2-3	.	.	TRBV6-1	CASSEASSSTDTQYF	TGTGCCAGCAGTGAAGCGAGCTCTAGCACAGATACGCAGTATTTT
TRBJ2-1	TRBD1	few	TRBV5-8	CASSSDWTGGNEQFF	TGTGCCAGCAGCTCCGACTGGACAGGGGGAAATGAGCAGTTCTTC
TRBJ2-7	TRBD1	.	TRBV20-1	CSASPGQDQQYF	TGCAGTGCTAGTCCGGGACAGGATCAGCAGTACTTC
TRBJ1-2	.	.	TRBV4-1	CASSLGGADYGYTF	TGCGCCAGCAGCTTAGGAGGGGCCGACTATGGCTACACCTTC
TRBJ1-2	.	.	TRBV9	CASSVEYALPAGGYTF	TGTGCCAGCAGCGTAGAGTATGCACTCCCCGCTGGTGGCTACACCTTC
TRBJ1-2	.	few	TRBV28	CASTLPTTQGGYTF	TGTGCCAGCACCCTACCCACGACGCAGGGTGGCTACACCTTC
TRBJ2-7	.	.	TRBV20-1	CSASDEGQGYEQYF	TGCAGTGCTAGTGATGAGGGCCAAGGCTACGAGCAGTACTTC
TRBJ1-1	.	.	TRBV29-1	CSVARTAMNTEAFF	TGCAGCGTCGCTCGGACAGCCATGAACACTGAAGCTTTCTTT
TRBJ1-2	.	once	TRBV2	CASSEVGRSGYTF	TGTGCCAGCAGTGAAGTGGGCCGCAGTGGCTACACCTTC
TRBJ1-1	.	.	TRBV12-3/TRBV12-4	CASSLATEAFF	TGTGCCAGCAGTTTGGCCACTGAAGCTTTCTTT
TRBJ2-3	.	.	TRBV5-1	CASSPPGGTDTQYF	TGCGCCAGCAGCCCCCCCGGGGGCACAGATACGCAGTATTTT
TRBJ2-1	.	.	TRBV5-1	CASRGSSYNEQFF	TGCGCCAGCAGGGGGAGCTCCTACAATGAGCAGTTCTTC
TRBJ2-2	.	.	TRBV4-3	CASSQDWGVGGELFF	TGCGCCAGCAGCCAAGATTGGGGGGTCGGCGGGGAGCTGTTTTTT